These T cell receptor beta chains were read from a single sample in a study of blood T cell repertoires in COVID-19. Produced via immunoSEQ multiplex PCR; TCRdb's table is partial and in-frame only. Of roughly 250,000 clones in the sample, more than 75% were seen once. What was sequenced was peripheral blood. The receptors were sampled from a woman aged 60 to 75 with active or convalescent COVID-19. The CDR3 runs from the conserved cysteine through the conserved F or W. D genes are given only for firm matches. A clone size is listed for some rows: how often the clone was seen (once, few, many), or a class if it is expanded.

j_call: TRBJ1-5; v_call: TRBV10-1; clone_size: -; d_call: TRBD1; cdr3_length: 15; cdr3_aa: CASSLTQGVRQPQHF; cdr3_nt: TGCGCCAGCAGCCTTACCCAGGGGGTGAGACAGCCCCAGCATTTT
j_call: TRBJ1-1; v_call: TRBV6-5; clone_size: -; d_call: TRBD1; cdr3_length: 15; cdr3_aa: CASSPSDSRGTEAFF; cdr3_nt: TGTGCCAGCAGTCCCAGCGACAGCAGGGGGACTGAAGCTTTCTTT
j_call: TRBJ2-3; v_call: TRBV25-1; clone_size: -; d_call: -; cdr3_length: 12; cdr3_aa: CASNRATDTQYF; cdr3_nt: TGTGCCAGCAACAGGGCAACAGATACGCAGTATTTT
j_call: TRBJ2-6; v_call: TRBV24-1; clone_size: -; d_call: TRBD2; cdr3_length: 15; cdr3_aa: CATWGGPSGANVLTF; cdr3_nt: TGTGCCACCTGGGGGGGTCCCAGTGGGGCCAACGTCCTGACTTTC
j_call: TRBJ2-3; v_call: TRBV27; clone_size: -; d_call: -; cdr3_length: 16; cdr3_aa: CASTRGGADATDTQYF; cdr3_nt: TGTGCCAGCACAAGGGGGGGGGCGGACGCCACAGATACGCAGTATTTT
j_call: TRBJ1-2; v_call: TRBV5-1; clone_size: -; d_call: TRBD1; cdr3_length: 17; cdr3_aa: CASSSVPGQGALYGYTF; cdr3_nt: TGCGCCAGCAGCTCTGTCCCGGGACAGGGGGCCCTCTATGGCTACACCTTC
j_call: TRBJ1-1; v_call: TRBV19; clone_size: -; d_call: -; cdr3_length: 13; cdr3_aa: CASTWTANTEAFF; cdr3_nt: TGTGCCTCAACCTGGACAGCGAACACTGAAGCTTTCTTT
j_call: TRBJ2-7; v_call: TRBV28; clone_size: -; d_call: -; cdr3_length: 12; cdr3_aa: CASSQGTYEQYF; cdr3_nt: TGTGCCAGCAGCCAGGGGACCTACGAGCAGTACTTC
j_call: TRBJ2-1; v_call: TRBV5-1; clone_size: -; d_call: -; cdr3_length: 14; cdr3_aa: CASSLGGSYNEQFF; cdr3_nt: TGCGCCAGCAGCTTGGGGGGCAGCTACAATGAGCAGTTCTTC
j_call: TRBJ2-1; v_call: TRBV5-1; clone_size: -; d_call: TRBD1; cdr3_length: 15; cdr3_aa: CASNEGQGTYNEQFF; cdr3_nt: TGCGCCAGCAACGAAGGACAGGGGACCTACAATGAGCAGTTCTTC
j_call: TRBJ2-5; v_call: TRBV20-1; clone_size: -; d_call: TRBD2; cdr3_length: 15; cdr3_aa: CSASGDYDGLGTQYF; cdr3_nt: TGCAGTGCTAGTGGGGACTATGATGGGCTTGGGACCCAGTACTTC
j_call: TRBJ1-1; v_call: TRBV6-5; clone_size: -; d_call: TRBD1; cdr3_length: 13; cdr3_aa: CASSYGPLTGWWF; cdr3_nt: TGTGCCAGCAGTTACGGCCCTTTGACAGGGTGGTGGTTT
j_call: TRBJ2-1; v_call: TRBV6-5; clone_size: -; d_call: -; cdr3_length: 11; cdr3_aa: CASSLAGVFFF; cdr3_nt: TGTGCCAGCAGTCTCGCCGGGGTTTTTTTCTTC
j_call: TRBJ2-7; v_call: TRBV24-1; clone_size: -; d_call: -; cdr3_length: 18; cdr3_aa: CATNSLGTFPGESYEQYF; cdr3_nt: TGTGCCACGAATTCCCTAGGAACCTTTCCCGGGGAGTCCTACGAGCAGTACTTC
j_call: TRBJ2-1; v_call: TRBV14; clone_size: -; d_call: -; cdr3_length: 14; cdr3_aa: CASSPDTSYNEQFF; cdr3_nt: TGTGCCAGCAGCCCGGACACCTCCTACAATGAGCAGTTCTTC
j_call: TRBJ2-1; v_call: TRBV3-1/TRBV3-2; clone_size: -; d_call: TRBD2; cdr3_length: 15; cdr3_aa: CASSLGLAVYNEQFF; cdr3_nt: TGTGCCAGCAGCTTAGGACTAGCGGTCTACAATGAGCAGTTCTTC
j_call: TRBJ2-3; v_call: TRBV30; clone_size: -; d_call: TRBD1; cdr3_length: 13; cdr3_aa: CAYRDRGTDTQYF; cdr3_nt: TGTGCCTATAGGGACAGGGGCACAGATACGCAGTATTTT
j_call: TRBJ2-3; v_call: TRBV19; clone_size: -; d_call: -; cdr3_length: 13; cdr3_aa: CASTSQGSDTQYF; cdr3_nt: TGTGCCAGTACAAGCCAGGGGTCAGATACGCAGTATTTT
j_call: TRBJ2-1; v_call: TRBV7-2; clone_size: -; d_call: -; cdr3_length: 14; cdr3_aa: CASWRASSYNEQFF; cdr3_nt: TGTGCCAGCTGGAGAGCCAGCTCCTACAATGAGCAGTTCTTC
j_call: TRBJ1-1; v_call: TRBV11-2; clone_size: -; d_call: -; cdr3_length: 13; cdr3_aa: CATQGLFNTEAFF; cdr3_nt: TGTGCCACCCAGGGCCTATTCAACACTGAAGCTTTCTTT
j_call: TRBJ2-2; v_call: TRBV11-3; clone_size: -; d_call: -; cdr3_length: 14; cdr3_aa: CASSSNRRTGELFF; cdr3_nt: TGTGCCAGCAGCTCTAATCGTCGCACCGGGGAGCTGTTTTTT
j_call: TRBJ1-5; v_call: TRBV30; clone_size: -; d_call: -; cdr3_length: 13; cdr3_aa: CAWSGGENQPQHF; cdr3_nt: TGTGCCTGGAGCGGAGGGGAAAATCAGCCCCAGCATTTT
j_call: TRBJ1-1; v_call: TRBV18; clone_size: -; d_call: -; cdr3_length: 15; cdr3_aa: CASSPPVGTGTEAFF; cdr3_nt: TGTGCCAGCTCACCACCAGTAGGCACGGGGACTGAAGCTTTCTTT
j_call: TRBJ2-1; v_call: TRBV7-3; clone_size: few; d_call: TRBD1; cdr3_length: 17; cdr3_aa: CASSPNPTGYLGDEQFF; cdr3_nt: TGTGCCAGCAGCCCTAACCCGACAGGGTACCTTGGGGATGAGCAGTTCTTC